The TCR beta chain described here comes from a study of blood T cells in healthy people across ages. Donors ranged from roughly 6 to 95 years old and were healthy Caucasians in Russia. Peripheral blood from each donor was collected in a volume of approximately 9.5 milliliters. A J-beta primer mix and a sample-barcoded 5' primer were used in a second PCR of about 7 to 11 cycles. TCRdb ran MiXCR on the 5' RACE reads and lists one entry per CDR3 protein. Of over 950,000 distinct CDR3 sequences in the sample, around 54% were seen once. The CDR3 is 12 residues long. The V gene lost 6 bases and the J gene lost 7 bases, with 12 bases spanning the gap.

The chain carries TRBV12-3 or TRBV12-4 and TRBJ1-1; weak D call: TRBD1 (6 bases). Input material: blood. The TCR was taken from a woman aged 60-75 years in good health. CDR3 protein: CASSHSTGEAFF. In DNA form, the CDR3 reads TGTGCCAGCAGCCATTCGACAGGTGAAGCTTTCTTT.